This T cell receptor beta chain was captured in a study of blood T cell repertoires in COVID-19. As for the study in general: There were acute and convalescent COVID-19 samples, and they came from the United States, Italy and Spain. Nucleic acid was either cDNA or gDNA, and it came from T cells, B-cell-depleted T cells, or PBMCs.

TCRdb keeps only in-frame clones here, not all; method: immunoSEQ multiplex PCR. The repertoire consists of more than 55,000 clones, with 80% to 90% occurring once and the leading ten covering approximately 6.9%. Trimming took off 6 bases at V and 1 base at J, with 6 bases between the two ends. CDR1 is MNHEY, CDR2 SVGAGI, per germline. The CDR3 sequence is 12 residues long. This clone has a handful of counts. The source is a man in his sixties with active or convalescent COVID-19. The chain recombines TRBV6-5 with TRBJ1-1, with D unresolved. The source material was peripheral blood. CDR3 amino acids: CASRRENTEAFF. The CDR3 bases are TGTGCCAGCAGGCGGGAGAACACTGAAGCTTTCTTT.